This T cell receptor (beta chain) was retrieved from a study of chemoradiotherapy in HPV16-positive cancers. Profiled with immunoSEQ multiplex PCR; TCRdb holds only in-frame clones, not every one. The data show around 68,000 clones, roughly 90% seen once. Comments on this clone: The same CDR3 also results from other DNA sequences found in this sample.

The length of the CDR3 is 13 residues. V was trimmed by 0 bases and J by 3 bases, leaving 6 bases between them. Germline V CDR1 and CDR2: SGHDT, YYEEEE. This clonotype originated in a human donor with HPV-associated anogenital cancer. J is TRBJ1-1 and V is TRBV5-6; D unresolved. Sample: blood, taken from a patient who underwent chemoradiotherapy. CDR3 coding DNA: TGTGCCAGCAGCTTGGGGGGAGACACTGAAGCTTTCTTT. Its translation is CASSLGGDTEAFF.